This TCR beta chain derives from a study of vaccination effects on CD4 cells after COVID-19. Clones were sequenced by immunoSEQ multiplex PCR, and TCRdb holds only the in-frame ones, with some missing. The repertoire holds fewer than 70,000 clones, with 75% to 85% as singletons. With regard to this clone: The antigen remains undetermined.

Sequencing followed a ViraFEST assay step that expanded antigen-specific CD4+ T cells with viral peptide pools. At the end of 10 days of culture, CD4+ T cells were isolated. Among the vaccine recipients, none had a prior SARS-CoV-2 infection, and nucleocapsid antibodies were negative. In the cultures, half the medium was exchanged for IL-2 medium on days 3 and 7. V gave up 4 bases and J gave up 4 bases; unmatched junction bases: 9. The CDR3 length is 16 residues. The germline CDR1 and CDR2 sequences are SGHRS and YFSETQ. This TCR was sampled from a human donor who received a COVID-19 vaccine. This sequence joins TRBV5-1 and TRBJ1-5, with 9 bases aligning to TRBD1. The starting material was CD4+ T cells from PBMCs cultured with SARS-CoV-2 spike peptides, obtained before COVID-19 vaccination. The CDR3 region has the DNA TGCGCCAGCAGCCCGGGACCGACAGGGGGTAATCAGCCCCAGCATTTT. Protein: CASSPGPTGGNQPQHF.